Listed below are T cell receptor beta chains from one sample, sequenced in a study of identical twins. TCRdb processed the 5' RACE reads anew with MiXCR; each CDR3 protein has one entry. The repertoire includes about 470,000 distinct CDR3 sequences, around 24% of them detected once, and about 2.9% sits in the top ten. These data were also reused for a study on T cells expressing NK-cell markers.

Sample: CD4+ T cells sorted from blood. These receptors were obtained from a woman between 18 and 29 years old in good health. Both conserved end residues are part of each CDR3. D genes are given only for firm matches. The size field is filled for only some rows; it gives once, few, many or a size class.

>TRBJ2-1|few|TRBV12-3/TRBV12-4|TRBD2
TGTGCCATCGGTGGGACTAGCGGTTACAATGAGCAGTTCTTC
CAIGGTSGYNEQFF
>TRBJ1-4|few|TRBV29-1|NA
TGCAGCGCTTACACCGGTGACGATGAAAAACTGTTTTTT
CSAYTGDDEKLFF
>TRBJ1-2|NA|TRBV12-3/TRBV12-4|NA
TGTGCCAGCAGTTTCCCCGGGAGTGGCTACACCTTC
CASSFPGSGYTF
>TRBJ1-4|once|TRBV12-3/TRBV12-4|NA
TGTGCCAGCAGTTTAACCCCAAACGATGAAAAACTGTTTTTT
CASSLTPNDEKLFF
>TRBJ2-5|NA|TRBV20-1|NA
TGCAGTGCCACATGGATAGCGGATCAAGAGACCCAGTACTTC
CSATWIADQETQYF
>TRBJ1-2|few|TRBV5-1|NA
TGCGCCAGCAGCTTGGGAGGGGGTGATGGCTACACCTTC
CASSLGGGDGYTF
>TRBJ2-1|few|TRBV29-1|NA
TGCAGCGTTGACCCCGGGATGGGAGAGCAGTTCTTC
CSVDPGMGEQFF
>TRBJ2-1|NA|TRBV7-2|NA
TGTGCCAGCAGCCCTTGGACTAGGGGGTACAATGAGCAGTTCTTC
CASSPWTRGYNEQFF
>TRBJ2-5|NA|TRBV7-2|NA
TGTGCCAGCAGCTTAATAGGGACTCTACAAGAGACCCAGTACTTC
CASSLIGTLQETQYF
>TRBJ2-3|few|TRBV2|TRBD1
TGTGCCAGCAGTGTACATTCTTGGGGACAGGGTACAGATACGCAGTATTTT
CASSVHSWGQGTDTQYF
>TRBJ2-1|few|TRBV29-1|TRBD2
TGCAGCGTTGTACTAGCGGCCTACAATGAGCAGTTCTTC
CSVVLAAYNEQFF
>TRBJ2-1|NA|TRBV5-1|NA
TGCGCCAGCAGCAGAGGTATTGAGCAGTTCTTC
CASSRGIEQFF
>TRBJ1-1|NA|TRBV5-1|NA
TGCGCCAGCAGCTTGGTGGGGGGGGCTGTGAACACTGAAGCTTTCTTT
CASSLVGGAVNTEAFF
>TRBJ2-1|few|TRBV6-1|TRBD2
TGTGCCAGCAGGCTACTAGCGGGAATTAGCAATGAGCAGTTCTTC
CASRLLAGISNEQFF
>TRBJ2-3|few|TRBV5-1|NA
TGCGCCAGCAGCCCACGGACCGGAGCGGATACGCAGTATTTT
CASSPRTGADTQYF
>TRBJ2-1|NA|TRBV9|NA
TGTGCCAGCAGCGTAGACGGGGGTTCTTACAATGAGCAGTTCTTC
CASSVDGGSYNEQFF
>TRBJ2-1|NA|TRBV5-5|NA
TGTGCCAGCACCCCCATAGCGGTGGGGGGCGGTGAGCAGTTCTTC
CASTPIAVGGGEQFF
>TRBJ1-5|NA|TRBV24-1|NA
TGTGCCACCAGTGCCGGACTCAATCAGCCCCAGCATTTT
CATSAGLNQPQHF
>TRBJ1-1|few|TRBV10-3|NA
TGTGCCATCAGTCTTTGGGGGGGTGAAGCTTTCTTT
CAISLWGGEAFF
>TRBJ1-5|NA|TRBV6-2/TRBV6-3|NA
TGTGCCAGCAGTTACAGGGGTTATCAGCCCCAGCATTTT
CASSYRGYQPQHF
>TRBJ2-7|NA|TRBV7-3|NA
TGTGCCAGCAGCTCCCCGGACAACCCCTACGAGCAGTACTTC
CASSSPDNPYEQYF
>TRBJ2-1|NA|TRBV7-2|TRBD2
TGTGCCAGCAGCTTCAGACCTCCGGGAGGGCGGAATGAGCAGTTCTTC
CASSFRPPGGRNEQFF
>TRBJ2-3|NA|TRBV20-1|TRBD2
TGCAGTGCCGGGGCCCGGACTAGCGCAGATACGCAGTATTTT
CSAGARTSADTQYF
>TRBJ2-3|once|TRBV11-3|NA
TGTGCCAGCAGCTTAGGGGGACTGGCTTCCACAGATACGCAGTATTTT
CASSLGGLASTDTQYF
>TRBJ2-7|NA|TRBV18|NA
TGTGCCAGCTCACCGGTTCCTACGGCCTACGAGCAGTACTTC
CASSPVPTAYEQYF
>TRBJ2-1|few|TRBV7-9|NA
TGTGCCAGCGCTAACTCAGGCCACCAATCCTACAATGAGCAGTTCTTC
CASANSGHQSYNEQFF
>TRBJ2-7|NA|TRBV18|NA
TGTGCCAGCTCACCGTCGGTTTCTCCAACCTACGAGCAGTACTTC
CASSPSVSPTYEQYF
>TRBJ1-1|few|TRBV6-4|NA
TGTGCCAGCAAGTCTGAACCGACAGTTTTGAACACTGAAGCTTTCTTT
CASKSEPTVLNTEAFF
>TRBJ2-1|NA|TRBV12-3/TRBV12-4|TRBD2
TGTGCCAGCAGTTTAGTGGGCGGGAGGGGTGAGCAGTTCTTC
CASSLVGGRGEQFF
>TRBJ2-7|few|TRBV20-1|TRBD2
TGCAGTGCTAGACTTAGCGGGAGGGCCAGTGAGCAGTACTTC
CSARLSGRASEQYF
>TRBJ2-5|NA|TRBV3-1|TRBD2
TGTGCCAACCCCCCCGGCGGGAGTTCGGGAGAGACCCAGTACTTC
CANPPGGSSGETQYF
>TRBJ2-1|few|TRBV6-2/TRBV6-3|TRBD2
TGTGCCAGCAGTTACCCCTACCTTAGCGGGAGGGCCTTGCAGTTCTTC
CASSYPYLSGRALQFF
>TRBJ2-1|NA|TRBV7-8|NA
TGTGCCAGCAGCCCCCGCGGCGCTTTTTGGAATGAGCAGTTCTTC
CASSPRGAFWNEQFF
>TRBJ2-7|few|TRBV7-2|TRBD2
TGTGCCAGCAGCTTAGGGACTAGCGGGTTTAGCTCCTACGAGCAGTACTTC
CASSLGTSGFSSYEQYF
>TRBJ2-5|NA|TRBV18|NA
TGTGCCAGCTCATGGTCAGTGTCCGAACAAGAGACCCAGTACTTC
CASSWSVSEQETQYF
>TRBJ2-1|few|TRBV6-1|NA
TGTGCCAGCACCCTAGCAGTGGGCTCCTACAATGAGCAGTTCTTC
CASTLAVGSYNEQFF
>TRBJ2-7|NA|TRBV20-1|NA
TGCAGTGCTAGGCGTAGGAGGGTGGGCGAGCAGTACTTC
CSARRRRVGEQYF
>TRBJ1-6|NA|TRBV6-5|NA
TGTGCCAGCAGTTATACGAATTCACCCCTCCACTTT
CASSYTNSPLHF
>TRBJ2-3|once|TRBV30|NA
TGTGCCTGGAAATGGGGGGCCGGCGCAGATACGCAGTATTTT
CAWKWGAGADTQYF
>TRBJ2-4|few|TRBV6-2/TRBV6-3|TRBD1
TGTGCCAGCAGCCGGGGTCAAAGGTCCGGGACAGGAGCCGTAAACATTCAGTACTTC
CASSRGQRSGTGAVNIQYF
>TRBJ1-4|few|TRBV12-5|NA
TGTGCTAGTAGTCCCCCAGGGTCTGGGGAAAAACTGTTTTTT
CASSPPGSGEKLFF
>TRBJ2-2|NA|TRBV5-1|NA
TGCGCCACCAGCGGAACAGGGAACACCGGGGAGCTGTTTTTT
CATSGTGNTGELFF
>TRBJ2-6|many|TRBV5-6|NA
TGTGCCAGCAGCTTGCAGGGGAATACTGGGGCCAACGTCCTGACTTTC
CASSLQGNTGANVLTF
>TRBJ2-5|few|TRBV10-2|TRBD2
TGCGCCAGCACGCAGCGGGAGGGCCTAGAGACCCAGTACTTC
CASTQREGLETQYF
>TRBJ1-2|few|TRBV3-1|NA
TGTGCCAGCAGCCAAGTGGGCGGTGGCGGCTACACCTTC
CASSQVGGGGYTF
>TRBJ2-3|few|TRBV20-1|TRBD1
TGCAGTGCGGCCGACAGGGGGCTCACAGATACGCAGTATTTT
CSAADRGLTDTQYF
>TRBJ2-5|few|TRBV7-8|TRBD2
TGTGCCAGCAGCTCCAGACTAGCGGGGGATGAGACCCAGTACTTC
CASSSRLAGDETQYF
>TRBJ2-1|few|TRBV15|NA
TGTGCCACCCGTCAAAGGGCGGATGCTTACAATGAGCAGTTCTTC
CATRQRADAYNEQFF
>TRBJ2-7|few|TRBV10-3|NA
TGTGCCATCATGACCCCCACGCCAGGGGACTACGAGCAGTACTTC
CAIMTPTPGDYEQYF
>TRBJ1-1|NA|TRBV6-1|NA
TGTGCCAGCAGTGTACTGGGTACTGAAGCTTTCTTT
CASSVLGTEAFF
>TRBJ1-5|few|TRBV7-9|NA
TGTGCCAGCAGCTCGCGAGGGACACCCAATCAGCCCCAGCATTTT
CASSSRGTPNQPQHF
>TRBJ2-1|few|TRBV11-2|NA
TGTGCCAGCAGCTTCGGCGGCTCCCCCTACAATGAGCAGTTCTTC
CASSFGGSPYNEQFF
>TRBJ2-7|NA|TRBV7-2|NA
TGTGCCAGCAGCTTCGGCGGGGGCCTTTACGAGCAGTACTTC
CASSFGGGLYEQYF
>TRBJ2-7|NA|TRBV6-6|TRBD2
TGTACCAGCAGAATAGCGGGGCAAAACGAGCAGTACTTC
CTSRIAGQNEQYF
>TRBJ1-6|NA|TRBV20-1|NA
TGCAGTGCTAGAGGTCAGGGGCATTCACCCCTCCACTTT
CSARGQGHSPLHF
>TRBJ2-5|NA|TRBV7-2|TRBD2
TGTGCCAGCAGCTTAGCGCTAAGGAGCGGGGGGAAGACCCAGTACTTC
CASSLALRSGGKTQYF